The present T cell receptor beta chain was sequenced within a study of blood T cell repertoires in COVID-19. Whole-study context: The United States, Italy and Spain were the sources of the acute and convalescent COVID-19 samples. The cDNA or gDNA used as material had been derived from T cells, B-cell-depleted T cells, or PBMCs.

Trimming stripped 4 bases from V and 4 bases from J, with 16 bases between. CDR1 and CDR2 from the germline V gene are MNHEY and SMNVEV (reference sequence). The CDR3 has 15 residues. Authors' analysis steps: Reference gene primer amplification in the assay estimated nucleated cell counts. Profiling relied on immunoSEQ multiplex PCR, and the TCRdb table lists in-frame clones only, not all of them. V and J calls and clone size are those listed in that table; D and trimming were worked out from the DNA. The profile shows roughly 250,000 clones, 65% to 90% of them singletons. The chain carries TRBV27 and TRBJ1-2; D possibly corresponds to TRBD1 (6 bases). The source material was peripheral blood. The origin of this receptor is a woman older than 75 with active or convalescent COVID-19. Written as DNA, the CDR3 is TGTGCCAGCAGTTCCCAACTTACAGGGACCTATGGCTACACCTTC. It specifies CASSSQLTGTYGYTF.